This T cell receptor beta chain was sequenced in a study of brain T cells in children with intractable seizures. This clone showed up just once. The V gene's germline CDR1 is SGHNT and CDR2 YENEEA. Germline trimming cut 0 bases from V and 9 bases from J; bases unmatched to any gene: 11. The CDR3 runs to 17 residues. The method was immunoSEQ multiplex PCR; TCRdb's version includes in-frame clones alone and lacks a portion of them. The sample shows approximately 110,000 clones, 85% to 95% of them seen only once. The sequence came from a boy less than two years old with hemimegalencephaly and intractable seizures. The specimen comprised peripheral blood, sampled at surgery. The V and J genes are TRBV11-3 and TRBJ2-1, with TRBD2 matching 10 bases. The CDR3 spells CASSLELAGAGRGEQFF. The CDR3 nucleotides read TGTGCCAGCAGCTTAGAGCTAGCGGGAGCGGGGAGAGGTGAGCAGTTCTTC.